Shown below are 27 T cell receptor beta chains from a single sample sequenced in a study of blood T cell repertoires in COVID-19. Method: immunoSEQ multiplex PCR; TCRdb's copy keeps in-frame clones and lacks some. The repertoire holds approximately 270,000 clones, 80% to 90% seen once, with 3.5% to 5.5% in the top ten. Sequencing was performed on PBMCs or T cells enriched from blood (not recorded which). The source is a woman between 25 and 40 years old who had recovered from COVID-19.

V is TRBV27 and J is TRBJ2-1; 10 nucleotides line up with TRBD2. The germline gives CDR1 MNHEY, CDR2 SMNVEV (reference sequence). There are 15 residues in the CDR3. V dropped 3 bases and J dropped 7; count of bases not matched to a gene: 6. The CDR3 sequence: CASSFFLAGDNEQFF. The DNA for the CDR3 is TGTGCCAGCAGTTTCTTCCTAGCGGGGGATAATGAGCAGTTCTTC.

The chain combines TRBV28 with TRBJ1-5, with D possibly being TRBD1 (6 bases). This CDR3 has 17 amino acids. Germline assignment: CDR1 MDHEN and CDR2 SYDVKM. The V end lost 4 bases, the J end lost 3 bases, and 19 bases lay between the germline ends. CDR3 DNA: TGTGCCAGCAGTTCCTCGGGGGGGGCATTAAACAATCAGCCCCAGCATTTT. Translated: CASSSSGGALNNQPQHF.

The chain uses TRBV30 and TRBJ2-7; D is undetermined. V was clipped by 2 bases and J by 6 bases, with 8 bases between them. Germline V gene lookup returns CDR1 GTSNPN and CDR2 SVGIG (reference sequence). The CDR3 length is 11 residues. CDR3 sequence: CAWSWRSEQYF. The CDR3 bases are TGTGCCTGGAGTTGGCGGTCCGAGCAGTACTTC.

V gene TRBV19 combines with J gene TRBJ1-1; TRBD1 aligns across 7 bases. The trim removed 7 bases at V and 11 bases at J, leaving 7 bases unmatched. Germline values: CDR1 LNHDA, CDR2 SQIVND (reference sequence). CDR3 size: 11 residues. In nucleotides, the CDR3 is TGTGCCAGTAAACAAGGGGGCCAGGCTTTCTTT. The encoded protein is CASKQGGQAFF.

The genes are TRBV5-1 and TRBJ1-2; D remains unclear. The CDR3 length is 14 residues. From germline, CDR1 is SGHRS and CDR2 YFSETQ. V was trimmed by 3 bases and J by 4 bases, leaving 13 bases between them. CDR3 protein: CASSSLRSAYGYTF. In DNA, the CDR3 is TGCGCCAGCAGCTCCCTCCGGTCCGCCTATGGCTACACCTTC. Filled out from reference TRBV5-1 and TRBJ1-2, the complete variable domain reads KAGVTQTPRYLIKTRGQQVTLSCSPISGHRSVSWYQQTPGQGLQFLFEYFSETQRNKGNFPGRFSGRQFSNSRSEMNVSTLELGDSALYLCASSSLRSAYGYTFGSGTRLTVV.

This clone was seen a single time. The chain recombines TRBV19 with TRBJ2-1, with D perhaps matching TRBD1 (5 bases). This CDR3 has 14 amino acids. Germline V gene data show CDR1 as LNHDA and CDR2 as SQIVND (reference sequence). V was shortened by 7 bases and J by 8 bases, with 18 bases between the two germline ends. CDR3: CASTLMAGNHEQFF. The CDR3 nucleotides are TGTGCCAGTACTCTAATGGCAGGGAACCATGAGCAGTTCTTC.

CDR3 in amino acids: CASSRTWSGTTPLDEAFF. DNA for the CDR3: TGTGCCAGCAGCAGGACATGGTCCGGGACAACTCCCCTAGATGAAGCTTTCTTT. The chain combines TRBV21-1 with TRBJ1-1; the table gives TRBD1 as D, unverified against the DNA. TRBV21-1 is a pseudogene locus. This CDR3 spans 18 amino acids.

The chain couples TRBV7-2 to TRBJ2-1, with TRBD1 matching 9 bases. With V trimmed by 5 bases and J by 9 bases, 8 bases remained unmatched. Germline V gene data show CDR1 as SGHTA and CDR2 as FQGNSA. The CDR3 has 14 residues. The CDR3 sequence: CASSQTTGGSEQFF. CDR3 nucleotide sequence: TGTGCCAGCAGCCAAACTACAGGGGGCAGTGAGCAGTTCTTC.

For the CDR3, the DNA is TGTGCCAGCAGCTTAGGGGGCATGCCCCGGAACACTGAAGCTTTCTTT. Encoded protein: CASSLGGMPRNTEAFF. The chain uses TRBV7-9 and TRBJ1-1; tentative D call: TRBD1 (5 bases). The CDR3 consists of 16 residues. CDR1 is SEHNR and CDR2 is FQNEAQ in the germline V gene (reference sequence). The V end lost 1 base, the J end lost 1 base, and 13 bases lay between the germline ends.

The J gene is TRBJ2-1, the V gene TRBV28, with TRBD2 matching 11 bases. Trimming at V came to 5 bases and at J to 8 bases, leaving 11 bases not matched to a gene. The CDR3 loop spans 16 amino acids. The germline gives CDR1 MDHEN, CDR2 SYDVKM. CDR3 sequence reads: CASSQIAGGPIYEQFF. The CDR3 region has the DNA TGTGCCAGCAGTCAAATAGCGGGAGGGCCAATCTATGAGCAGTTCTTC. The full variable domain, with the rest looked up from reference TRBV28 and TRBJ2-1, is DVKVTQSSRYLVKRTGEKVFLECVQDMDHENMFWYRQDPGLGLRLIYFSYDVKMKEKGDIPEGYSVSREKKERFSLILESASTNQTSMYLCASSQIAGGPIYEQFFGPGTRLTVL.

The chain is built from TRBV5-1 and TRBJ2-1; D is ambiguous. CDR3 size: 13 residues. Between the trimmed V and J ends, which lost 1 base and 10 bases, there was a span of 12 bases. Germline V gene sequence: CDR1 SGHRS, CDR2 YFSETQ. The CDR3 nucleotides are TGCGCCAGCAGCTTGATCATTAGTATGGAGCAGTTCTTC. The encoded protein is CASSLIISMEQFF.

This clone occurred once. This rearrangement joins TRBV30 to TRBJ2-3; 7 bases agree with TRBD2. Germline trimming cut 2 bases from V and 3 bases from J; bases unmatched to any gene: 5. There are 14 residues in the CDR3. The V gene's germline CDR1 is GTSNPN and CDR2 SVGIG (reference sequence). The CDR3 is CAWSLLATTDTQYF. CDR3 DNA: TGTGCCTGGAGTCTACTAGCGACGACAGATACGCAGTATTTT.

The rearrangement joins TRBV4-1 to TRBJ2-1; 12 nucleotides line up with TRBD2. CDR3 length equals 17 residues. V dropped 8 bases and J dropped 4; count of bases not matched to a gene: 12. Germline V gene data show CDR1 as MGHRA and CDR2 as YSYEKL. The CDR3 spells CASSTGLAGGGYNEQFF. As DNA, the CDR3 is TGCGCCAGCTCGACCGGCCTAGCGGGAGGGGGGTACAATGAGCAGTTCTTC.

V usage is TRBV10-1 and J usage is TRBJ2-7; D not certain. V was cut by 2 bases and J by 6 bases, with 11 bases left in between. Per the germline V gene, CDR1 is WNHNN and CDR2 is SYGVQD (reference sequence). This CDR3 comprises 13 residues. This CDR3 reads CASSELRVGEQYF. CDR3 in DNA: TGCGCCAGCAGTGAGCTTCGGGTAGGCGAGCAGTACTTC.

This sequence joins TRBV5-1 and TRBJ1-2; no reliable D call. V was shortened by 4 bases and J by 2 bases, with 15 bases between the two germline ends. Per the germline V gene, CDR1 is SGHRS and CDR2 is YFSETQ. This CDR3 has 15 residues. The CDR3 sequence: CASSPRLGENYGYTF. DNA for the CDR3: TGCGCCAGCAGCCCAAGACTGGGAGAGAACTATGGCTACACCTTC.

The V gene is TRBV27, the J gene TRBJ1-1; no clear D gene. Trimming removed 2 bases from V and 1 base from J, with 11 bases in between. This CDR3 is built from 15 residues. CDR1 and CDR2 from the germline V gene are MNHEY and SMNVEV (reference sequence). CDR3 coding DNA: TGTGCCAGCAGTTTAGGAGGGAGTTGGAACACTGAAGCTTTCTTT. This encodes CASSLGGSWNTEAFF.

V is TRBV5-6 and J is TRBJ1-1; 7 nucleotides match TRBD1. The germline gives CDR1 SGHDT, CDR2 YYEEEE. There are 16 residues in the CDR3. The trim removed 3 bases at V and 3 bases at J, leaving 11 bases unmatched. CDR3 residues: CASSSGGTQKDTEAFF. Written as DNA, the CDR3 is TGTGCCAGCAGCTCAGGGGGGACCCAAAAGGACACTGAAGCTTTCTTT.

The chain links TRBV7-9 to TRBJ2-6, with D uncertain. The V gene's germline CDR1 is SEHNR and CDR2 FQNEAQ (reference sequence). This CDR3 spans 16 amino acids. V dropped 1 base and J dropped 1 base, with 8 bases sitting between them. Here the CDR3 reads CASSLGAVSGANVLTF. In nucleotides, the CDR3 is TGTGCCAGCAGCTTAGGGGCTGTATCTGGGGCCAACGTCCTGACTTTC.

This clone has just one count. The V call is TRBV19, the J call TRBJ1-1, with no clear D. CDR3 size: 11 residues. V was trimmed by 7 bases and J by 3 bases, leaving 6 bases between them. Per the germline V gene, CDR1 is LNHDA and CDR2 is SQIVND (reference sequence). The CDR3 region is CASIVYTEAFF. The CDR3 region has the DNA TGTGCCAGTATCGTGTACACTGAAGCTTTCTTT.

This chain links TRBV20-1 with TRBJ1-5; no clear D. The CDR3 is 13 amino acids. Germline CDR1 is DFQATT and CDR2 is SNEGSKA (reference sequence). V dropped 3 bases and J dropped 5 bases, with 11 bases sitting between them. The CDR3 is CSASVQAYQPQHF. The DNA for the CDR3 is TGCAGTGCTAGTGTGCAGGCGTATCAGCCCCAGCATTTT.

V and J are TRBV6-5 and TRBJ1-1; D gene ambiguous. Trimming cost V 0 bases and J 0 bases, with 11 bases left between them. Germline V gene lookup returns CDR1 MNHEY and CDR2 SVGAGI. This CDR3 region has 16 residues. The DNA of the CDR3 is TGTGCCAGCAGTTACTCGATAGCAGCCATGAACACTGAAGCTTTCTTT. Amino acid sequence: CASSYSIAAMNTEAFF.

The chain combines TRBV27 with TRBJ2-1, with 10 bases fitting TRBD2. The CDR3 totals 17 residues. V gave up 4 bases and J gave up 7 bases; unmatched junction bases: 13. Germline V CDR1 and CDR2: MNHEY, SMNVEV (reference sequence). DNA of the CDR3: TGTGCCAGCAGTTCGACCCCCGGACTAGCGGAACCGAATGAGCAGTTCTTC. Translating gives CASSSTPGLAEPNEQFF.

The rearrangement joins TRBV28 to TRBJ2-3, with D perhaps matching TRBD2 (6 bases). Trimming took off 3 bases at V and 8 bases at J, with 12 bases between the two ends. Germline V gene data show CDR1 as MDHEN and CDR2 as SYDVKM. The CDR3 has 13 amino acids. CDR3 DNA: TGTGCCAGCAGTTTTAGGATAGCGGTTACGCAGTATTTT. It codes for CASSFRIAVTQYF.

The genes are TRBV7-9 and TRBJ2-2; D ambiguous. The CDR3 has 14 amino acids. CDR1 and CDR2 (germline): SEHNR, FQNEAQ (reference sequence). V lost 6 bases, J lost 0 bases, and 8 bases lay in between. The CDR3 is CASRLASNTGELFF. The CDR3 DNA reads as TGTGCCAGCAGATTGGCCTCGAACACCGGGGAGCTGTTTTTT.

The chain recombines TRBV7-6 with TRBJ2-7, with TRBD1 identical over 9 bases. The CDR3 spans 13 residues. Germline V lookup: CDR1 SGHVS, CDR2 FNYEAQ. Losses at the gene ends were 5 bases for V and 3 bases for J; bases not matched to a gene: 2. CDR3 loop: CASSRDRDYEQYF. The CDR3 DNA is TGTGCCAGCAGCAGGGACAGGGACTACGAGCAGTACTTC.

This chain connects TRBV2 to TRBJ2-1; 9 bases are a match to TRBD2. The germline V gene encodes CDR1 SNHLY and CDR2 FYNNEI. Trimming removed 5 bases from V and 4 bases from J; junction bases left unmatched: 3. There are 14 residues in the CDR3. The DNA of the CDR3 is TGTGCCAGCAGTCTAAGCGGGGGGTACAATGAGCAGTTCTTC. This gives the protein CASSLSGGYNEQFF.

This chain uses TRBV6-1 with TRBJ1-1; D may be TRBD1 (5 bases). Germline CDR1 is MNHNS and CDR2 is SASEGT. The CDR3 loop spans 13 amino acids. Trimming took 1 base from V and 5 from J, leaving 8 bases between them. CDR3 bases: TGTGCCAGCAGTGAAGTCAGGGATACTGAAGCTTTCTTT. Its translation is CASSEVRDTEAFF.